This T cell receptor beta chain was identified during a study of CXCR3-negative and CXCR3-positive naive CD8 T cells. With UMI labels, 5' RACE was used to prepare the TRB cDNA libraries. TCRdb re-called the 5' RACE reads and gives one entry per CDR3 protein, without DNA. The sample totals some 6,000 distinct CDR3 sequences. Identification of naive CD8+ T cells rested on CD45RO-CCR7+CD27+CD95- status. Its frequency marks this clonotype as medium-sized. Germline assignment: CDR1 DFQATT and CDR2 SNEGSKA (reference sequence). The CDR3 sequence is 13 residues long. The rearrangement links TRBV20-1 to TRBJ1-1; the D call of TRBD1 rests on TCRdb alone, since no DNA is present to check it. The TCR sequence derives from a human donor in good health. Some clones in this sample may be carry-over from other donors' samples. Sequencing was carried out using naive CXCR3- CD8+ T cells from blood. Subset meaning: CD45RO-CCR7+CD27+CD95- naive CD8+ T cells lacking CXCR3 (TNR3-). CDR3 in amino acids: CSARDRGKTEAFF.